This TCR beta chain was identified in a study of OX40 agonist ivuxolimab in advanced cancers. Across the whole study: Ivuxolimab, which patients received intravenously every 2 weeks, was dosed at 0.01 to 10 mg/kg.

Regarding this clone: The antigen is undetermined.

This CDR3 spans 14 amino acids. CDR1 and CDR2 (germline): SNHLY, FYNNEI. V shed 11 bases and J 0 bases; nucleotides not matched to a gene: 9. TCRdb's table, derived via immunoSEQ multiplex PCR, lists solely in-frame clones and lacks some. Among 60,000 or so clones listed, 88% were seen once. Points from the study as a whole: The expanded peripheral T cells' antigen specificity was not determined. At 0.1 to 3.0 mg/kg, CD4+ and CD8+ blood T cells expanded clonally by week 6.

V gene TRBV2 combines with J gene TRBJ1-1; 7 bases fit TRBD1. This sequence originates from an adult with an advanced solid tumor such as melanoma, head and neck, liver or kidney cancer. This specimen consisted of CD4+ or CD8+ T cells sorted from blood, obtained in a trial of the OX40 agonist ivuxolimab. The CDR3 is CAGGTGALNTEAFF. The CDR3 DNA follows: TGTGCCGGCGGAACAGGGGCCCTGAACACTGAAGCTTTCTTT.